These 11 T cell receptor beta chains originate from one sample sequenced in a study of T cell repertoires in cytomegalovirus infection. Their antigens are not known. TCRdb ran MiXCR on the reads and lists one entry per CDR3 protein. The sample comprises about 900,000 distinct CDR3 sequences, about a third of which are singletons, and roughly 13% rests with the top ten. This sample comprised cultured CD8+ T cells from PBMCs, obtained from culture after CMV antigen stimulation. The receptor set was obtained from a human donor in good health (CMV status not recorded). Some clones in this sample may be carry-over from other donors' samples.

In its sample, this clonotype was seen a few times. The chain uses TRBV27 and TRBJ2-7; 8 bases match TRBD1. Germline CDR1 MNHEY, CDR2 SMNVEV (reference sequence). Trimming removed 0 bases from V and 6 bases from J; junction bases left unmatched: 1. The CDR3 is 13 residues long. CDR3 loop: CASSLSDRAEQYF. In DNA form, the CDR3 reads TGTGCCAGCAGTTTATCGGACAGGGCCGAGCAGTACTTC.

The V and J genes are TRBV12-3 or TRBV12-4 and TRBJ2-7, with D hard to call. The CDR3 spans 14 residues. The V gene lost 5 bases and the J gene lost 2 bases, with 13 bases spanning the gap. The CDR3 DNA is TGTGCCAGCAGTACATCCCCGCCGGCCTACGAGCAGTACTTC. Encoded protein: CASSTSPPAYEQYF.

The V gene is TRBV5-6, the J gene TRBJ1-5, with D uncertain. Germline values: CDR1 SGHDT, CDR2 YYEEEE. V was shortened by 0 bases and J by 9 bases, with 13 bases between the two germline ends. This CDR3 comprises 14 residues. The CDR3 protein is CASSLGLASRPQHF. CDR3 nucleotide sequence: TGTGCCAGCAGCTTGGGCCTGGCGTCAAGGCCCCAGCATTTT.

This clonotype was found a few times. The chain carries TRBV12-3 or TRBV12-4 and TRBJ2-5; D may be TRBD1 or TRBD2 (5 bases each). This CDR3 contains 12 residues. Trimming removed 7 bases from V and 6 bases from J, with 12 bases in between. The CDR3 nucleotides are TGTGCCAGCACCCTTGGGGGAAAGACCCAGTACTTC. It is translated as CASTLGGKTQYF.

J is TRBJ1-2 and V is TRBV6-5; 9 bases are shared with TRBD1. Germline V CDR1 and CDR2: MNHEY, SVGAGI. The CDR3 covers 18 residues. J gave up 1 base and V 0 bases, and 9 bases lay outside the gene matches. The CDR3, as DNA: TGTGCCAGCAGTTACTCAACAGGGACAGGGATCCATAACTATGGCTACACCTTC. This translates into CASSYSTGTGIHNYGYTF.

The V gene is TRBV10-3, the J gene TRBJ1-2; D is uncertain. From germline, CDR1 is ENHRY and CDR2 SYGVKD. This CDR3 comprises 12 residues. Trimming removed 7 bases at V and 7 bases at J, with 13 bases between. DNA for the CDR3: TGTGCCATCATTGGGCCGGATGGTGGCTACACCTTC. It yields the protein CAIIGPDGGYTF.

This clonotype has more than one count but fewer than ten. This CDR3 is CAIRDTNTEAFF. DNA for the CDR3: TGTGCCATCAGGGACACTAACACTGAAGCTTTCTTT. The chain employs TRBV10-3 and TRBJ1-1, with D perhaps TRBD1 (5 bases). The CDR3 consists of 12 residues. Trimming cost V 6 bases and J 2 bases, with 7 bases left between them. The germline gives CDR1 ENHRY, CDR2 SYGVKD.

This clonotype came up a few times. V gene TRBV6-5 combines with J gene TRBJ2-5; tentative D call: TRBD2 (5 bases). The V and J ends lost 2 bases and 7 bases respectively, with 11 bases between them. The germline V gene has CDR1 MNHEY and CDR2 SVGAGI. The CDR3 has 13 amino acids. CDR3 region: CASSYRVEGTQYF. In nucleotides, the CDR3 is TGTGCCAGCAGTTACAGGGTCGAGGGGACCCAGTACTTC.

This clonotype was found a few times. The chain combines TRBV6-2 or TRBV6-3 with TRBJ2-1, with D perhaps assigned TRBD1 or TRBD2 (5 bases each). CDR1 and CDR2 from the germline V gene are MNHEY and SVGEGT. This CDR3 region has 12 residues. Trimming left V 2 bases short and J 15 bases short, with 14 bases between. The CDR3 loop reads CASSYPGPLRFF. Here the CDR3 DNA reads TGTGCCAGCAGTTACCCGGGACCGCTCCGGTTCTTC.

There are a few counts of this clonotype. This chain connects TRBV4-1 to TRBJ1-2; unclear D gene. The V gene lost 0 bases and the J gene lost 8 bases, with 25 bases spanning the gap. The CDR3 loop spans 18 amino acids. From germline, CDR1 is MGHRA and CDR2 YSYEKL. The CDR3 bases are TGCGCCAGCAGCCAAGATCCCATGATAAGGCGCCCGGAGGAGGGCTACACCTTC. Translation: CASSQDPMIRRPEEGYTF.

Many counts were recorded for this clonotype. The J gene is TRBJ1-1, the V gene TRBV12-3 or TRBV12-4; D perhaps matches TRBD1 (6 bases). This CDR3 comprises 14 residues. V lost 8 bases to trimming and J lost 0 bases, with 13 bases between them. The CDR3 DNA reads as TGTGCCAGCCGACAGGCTCCACTGAACACTGAAGCTTTCTTT. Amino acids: CASRQAPLNTEAFF.